This T cell receptor (beta chain) was found in a study of resident and recirculating memory T cells in vitiligo. Study context: Epidermis came from shave biopsies of lesional and nonlesional sites, plus PBMCs. No cells were sorted; samples were homogenized just before genomic DNA extraction.

V was pared by 6 bases and J by 6 bases, with 7 bases of the junction left unmatched. Looked up from germline, CDR1 is MNHEY and CDR2 is SMNVEV (reference sequence). The CDR3 consists of 15 residues. Measured with immunoSEQ multiplex PCR; TCRdb has only the in-frame clones, and not every one. Of around 78,000 clones listed, roughly nine tenths were seen once; the top ten hold more than 4.5%. The study, taken as a whole, reports: TCR sequences were not conserved across biopsy sites or patients. Clonality differed among vitiligo lesions, with no unique dominant clone.

A word on this clone: No antigen is known for it.

The sample comprised blood. The chain has TRBV27 and TRBJ2-1, with TRBD1 identical over 11 bases. The TCR originated in a male donor with vitiligo. CDR3 protein: CASRYRDRGSNEQFF. The CDR3 nucleotides read TGTGCCAGCAGGTACCGGGACAGGGGGTCCAATGAGCAGTTCTTC.